The 28 T cell receptor beta chains below come from one sample, sequenced in a study of graft-versus-host responses after intestinal transplantation. Clones were read by immunoSEQ multiplex PCR, and TCRdb kept only the in-frame ones, dropping some. Of some 110,000 clones in the sample, just over 90% were seen once. Antigens for these TCRs are unknown. Source: unstimulated CD4+ T cells sorted from spleen or lymph node cells, taken before transplant. Receptor source: a human donor who was the organ donor for an intestinal transplant.

CDR3 sequence (DNA): TGTGCCAGCAGCAAGCCTAGCACAGATACGCAGTATTTT. Its protein product is CASSKPSTDTQYF. This rearrangement joins TRBV28 to TRBJ2-3; D gene unclear. Germline V CDR1 and CDR2: MDHEN, SYDVKM. V lost 6 bases to trimming and J lost 0 bases, with 7 bases between them. This CDR3 region has 13 residues.

The chain is built from TRBV29-1 and TRBJ1-4, with D unclear. Between the trimmed V and J ends, which lost 4 bases and 5 bases, there was a span of 11 bases. CDR1 is SQVTM and CDR2 is ANQGSEA in the germline V gene. This CDR3 has 13 residues. The CDR3 is CSVVIGNNEKLFF. DNA for the CDR3: TGCAGCGTTGTGATAGGTAACAATGAAAAACTGTTTTTT.

The V and J genes are TRBV10-3 and TRBJ2-7; tentative D call: TRBD1 (5 bases). The CDR3 runs 14 residues. V lost 6 bases and J lost 0, with 12 bases in between. Per germline, CDR1 ENHRY and CDR2 SYGVKD. CDR3: CAISKQVSSYEQYF. For the CDR3, the DNA is TGTGCCATCAGCAAACAGGTGAGCTCCTACGAGCAGTACTTC.

This chain links TRBV19 with TRBJ2-7; D tentatively fits TRBD1 or TRBD2 (5 bases each). CDR1 LNHDA and CDR2 SQIVND come from the germline V gene (reference sequence). Trimming pared 4 bases from V and 0 bases from J, leaving 13 bases between. The CDR3 is made up of 15 amino acids. The CDR3 DNA reads as TGTGCCAGTAGTAAAGAAGGGACGAGCTCCTACGAGCAGTACTTC. This gives the protein CASSKEGTSSYEQYF.

This chain uses TRBV15 with TRBJ2-1; 7 bases agree with TRBD2. Per germline, CDR1 LNHNV and CDR2 YYDKDF (reference sequence). The CDR3 runs 14 residues. V gave up 8 bases and J gave up 6 bases; unmatched junction bases: 10. CDR3 nucleotide sequence: TGTGCCACCGGGAGGGCCGCACGGGCCAATGAGCAGTTCTTC. Protein: CATGRAARANEQFF.

This clone was seen a single time. J is TRBJ1-1 and V is TRBV19, with D possibly matching TRBD1 (6 bases). Germline V lookup: CDR1 LNHDA, CDR2 SQIVND (reference sequence). CDR3 length: 14 amino acids. V dropped 3 bases and J dropped 0 bases, with 8 bases sitting between them. The CDR3 spells CASSMWGLNTEAFF. CDR3 nucleotide sequence: TGTGCCAGTAGTATGTGGGGGCTGAACACTGAAGCTTTCTTT.

The J gene is TRBJ2-3, the V gene TRBV6-1; no reliable D call. The CDR3 runs 14 residues. The ends were cut back, 6 bases at V and 4 bases at J, with 14 bases in the middle. The germline V gene encodes CDR1 MNHNS and CDR2 SASEGT. The CDR3 spells CASRARWASDTQYF. CDR3 DNA sequence: TGTGCCAGCAGAGCCCGTTGGGCTTCAGATACGCAGTATTTT.

The J gene is TRBJ2-1, the V gene TRBV2, with unresolved D. Trimming pared 5 bases from V and 2 bases from J, leaving 7 bases between. Germline assignment: CDR1 SNHLY and CDR2 FYNNEI. The CDR3 spans 13 residues. CDR3 nucleotide sequence: TGTGCCAGCAGTTCATCTCCCTACAATGAGCAGTTCTTC. Protein sequence: CASSSSPYNEQFF.

This chain uses TRBV16 with TRBJ1-1; D gene unclear. This CDR3 contains 14 residues. Deletions cut 1 base from V and 4 bases from J, with 10 bases between. Germline V lookup: CDR1 KGHSY, CDR2 FQNENV. CDR3 bases: TGTGCCAGCAGCCAATTCGGCCCAGGCACTGAAGCTTTCTTT. Translated, it gives CASSQFGPGTEAFF.

This clone was detected only a few times. The chain has TRBV2 and TRBJ2-7, with D perhaps TRBD1 (5 bases). CDR1 is SNHLY, CDR2 FYNNEI, per germline. V was cut by 2 bases and J by 6 bases, with 17 bases left in between. The CDR3 has 15 residues. In nucleotides, the CDR3 is TGTGCCAGCAGTGAAAGGGTCGACAGCACGGGCGAGCAGTACTTC. Its protein product is CASSERVDSTGEQYF.

J is TRBJ2-3 and V is TRBV29-1, with a tentative D call TRBD1 (5 bases). This CDR3 comprises 11 residues. V lost 5 bases and J lost 4, with 7 bases in between. CDR1 is SQVTM, CDR2 ANQGSEA, per germline. The CDR3 here is CSVSGPDTQYF. The CDR3, as DNA: TGCAGCGTTTCAGGGCCAGATACGCAGTATTTT.

In this sample, this clone turned up a few times. The chain couples TRBV27 to TRBJ2-1, with D perhaps TRBD2 (7 bases). The CDR3 length is 18 residues. The V gene lost 5 bases and the J gene lost 0 bases, with 20 bases spanning the gap. Germline CDR1 reads MNHEY; CDR2 reads SMNVEV (reference sequence). CDR3 DNA sequence: TGTGCCAGCAGTCCCGACAGGCGGGGGACGAGCTCCTACAATGAGCAGTTCTTC. As protein: CASSPDRRGTSSYNEQFF.

The gene calls are TRBV28 and TRBJ1-2; perhaps TRBD1 as D (6 bases). This CDR3 has 13 amino acids. Germline CDR1 MDHEN, CDR2 SYDVKM. V lost 8 bases to trimming and J lost 0 bases, with 10 bases between them. CDR3 DNA sequence: TGTGCCAGCCAAAGGACAGCTAACTATGGCTACACCTTC. As protein: CASQRTANYGYTF.

The chain links TRBV4-1 to TRBJ1-2, with unresolved D. The germline V gene encodes CDR1 MGHRA and CDR2 YSYEKL. The length of the CDR3 is 18 residues. V was clipped by 1 base and J by 3 bases, with 21 bases between them. CDR3 protein: CASSQGDSGRPLDYGYTF. Here the CDR3 DNA reads TGCGCCAGCAGCCAAGGCGACTCGGGTCGTCCCTTGGACTATGGCTACACCTTC.

CDR3 DNA sequence: TGTGCCAGCAGCCTGGCTTTCCTAGCGACTAGCACAGATACGCAGTATTTT. Its translation: CASSLAFLATSTDTQYF. The chain links TRBV5-6 to TRBJ2-3, with D possibly matching TRBD2 (6 bases). The V gene's germline CDR1 is SGHDT and CDR2 YYEEEE. This CDR3 comprises 17 residues. V was pared by 4 bases and J by 0 bases, with 18 bases between.

The chain has TRBV7-2 and TRBJ2-2, with TRBD1 matching over 10 bases. The CDR3 contains 16 residues. Germline CDR1 and CDR2: SGHTA and FQGNSA. V was pared by 4 bases and J by 3 bases, with 5 bases of the junction left unmatched. The CDR3 loop is CASSWDRGVDTGELFF. Here the CDR3 DNA reads TGTGCCAGCAGCTGGGACAGGGGTGTTGACACCGGGGAGCTGTTTTTT.

The rearrangement links TRBV5-1 to TRBJ2-3; 11 positions agree with TRBD2. The CDR3 spans 14 residues. Germline V CDR1 and CDR2: SGHRS, YFSETQ. V lost 2 bases, J lost 5 bases, and 1 base stayed unmatched. The CDR3 loop reads CASSLGLAGDTQYF. The CDR3 nucleotides are TGCGCCAGCAGCTTAGGACTAGCGGGAGATACGCAGTATTTT.

The rearrangement uses TRBV5-1 and TRBJ2-1, with no clear D. This CDR3 region has 16 residues. Trimming took 4 bases from V and 2 from J, leaving 16 bases between them. Germline V CDR1 and CDR2: SGHRS, YFSETQ. In DNA form, the CDR3 reads TGCGCCAGCAGCCCATCACCTGCAAGTCCCTACAATGAGCAGTTCTTC. Translated: CASSPSPASPYNEQFF.

The J gene is TRBJ2-1, the V gene TRBV6-1, with D perhaps TRBD2 (5 bases). The CDR3 length is 18 residues. CDR1 is MNHNS, CDR2 SASEGT, per germline. The V and J ends lost 0 bases and 4 bases respectively, with 19 bases between them. CDR3: CASSEALWSGEPYNEQFF. CDR3 DNA sequence: TGTGCCAGCAGTGAAGCGCTTTGGAGCGGAGAGCCGTACAATGAGCAGTTCTTC.

This chain joins TRBV5-6 and TRBJ2-5; TRBD2 matches at 13 bases. The junction had 1 base not matched to a gene; V was cut back by 0 bases and J by 5 bases. The germline CDR1 and CDR2 sequences are SGHDT and YYEEEE. CDR3 length: 15 residues. DNA of the CDR3: TGTGCCAGCAGCTTGGCACTAGCGGGAGGGGAGACCCAGTACTTC. Translation gives CASSLALAGGETQYF.

This clone was observed a single time. The V call is TRBV7-2, the J call TRBJ2-2; D is undetermined. The germline V and J ends were trimmed by 4 bases and 5 bases, with 11 bases remaining between them. CDR3 length: 14 residues. Germline assignment: CDR1 SGHTA and CDR2 FQGNSA. The CDR3 protein is CASSSGSYTGELFF. The CDR3 DNA reads TGTGCCAGCAGCTCCGGGTCTTATACCGGGGAGCTGTTTTTT.

This clone has just one count. This chain connects TRBV19 to TRBJ1-2; D not resolved. Germline V lookup: CDR1 LNHDA, CDR2 SQIVND (reference sequence). The CDR3 sequence is 17 residues long. Trimming stripped 5 bases from V and 0 bases from J, with 19 bases between. CDR3 sequence reads: CASSAARTGIANYGYTF. The DNA for the CDR3 is TGTGCCAGTAGTGCCGCCAGGACGGGAATAGCTAACTATGGCTACACCTTC.

The rearrangement uses TRBV7-2 and TRBJ2-2; D unclear. Trimming took 5 bases from V and 3 from J, leaving 16 bases between them. CDR3 length: 16 residues. Germline CDR1 SGHTA, CDR2 FQGNSA. Here the CDR3 DNA reads TGTGCCAGCAGCCCAGACCACAGCTTACACACCGGGGAGCTGTTTTTT. This translates into CASSPDHSLHTGELFF.

This chain connects TRBV19 to TRBJ1-2; 10 bases fit TRBD1. Germline CDR1 LNHDA, CDR2 SQIVND (reference sequence). This CDR3 is built from 15 residues. The ends lost 3 bases at V and 4 bases at J; junction bases unmatched: 5. The CDR3 sequence is CASSIWTGGFYGYTF. In DNA, the CDR3 is TGTGCCAGTAGTATCTGGACAGGGGGATTCTATGGCTACACCTTC. The full variable domain, in which reference TRBV19 and TRBJ1-2 provide the parts outside the CDR3, is DGGITQSPKYLFRKEGQNVTLSCEQNLNHDAMYWYRQDPGQGLRLIYYSQIVNDFQKGDIAEGYSVSREKKESFPLTVTSAQKNPTAFYLCASSIWTGGFYGYTFGSGTRLTVV.

V usage is TRBV2 and J usage is TRBJ1-1; 8 nucleotides align to TRBD1. CDR1 is SNHLY, CDR2 FYNNEI, per germline. The CDR3 extends over 15 amino acids. Germline trimming cut 5 bases from V and 3 bases from J; bases unmatched to any gene: 8. The CDR3 DNA reads as TGTGCCAGCAGTACCAGTGACAGGGGAGACACTGAAGCTTTCTTT. Amino acids: CASSTSDRGDTEAFF.

This chain joins TRBV9 and TRBJ2-5, with TRBD1 identical over 7 bases. With V trimmed by 0 bases and J by 2 bases, 4 bases remained unmatched. This CDR3 has 15 amino acids. The germline CDR1 and CDR2 sequences are SGDLS and YYNGEE. The CDR3 loop is CASSVDSRGQETQYF. In DNA, the CDR3 is TGTGCCAGCAGCGTAGACTCCAGGGGGCAAGAGACCCAGTACTTC.

The chain links TRBV7-3 to TRBJ2-7; 7 positions match TRBD1. Trimming removed 8 bases from V and 2 bases from J; junction bases left unmatched: 3. The CDR3 contains 12 residues. Germline V gene data show CDR1 as SGHTA and CDR2 as FQGTGA. The CDR3 coding sequence is TGTGCCAGCCCGGGACAGCCCTACGAGCAGTACTTC. It encodes CASPGQPYEQYF.

In nucleotides, the CDR3 is TGTGCCAGCAGGCCCCAAGGGGTATCTTCTGGAAACACCATATATTTT. Its protein product is CASRPQGVSSGNTIYF. The rearrangement uses TRBV28 and TRBJ1-3; D may be TRBD1 (5 bases). The CDR3 loop spans 16 amino acids. V lost 6 bases to trimming and J lost 1 base, with 16 bases between them. Germline assignment: CDR1 MDHEN and CDR2 SYDVKM.